The 9 T cell receptor beta chains in this list originate from one sample, sequenced in a study of blood T cells in healthy people across ages. A second PCR, run for roughly 7 to 12 cycles, used a sample-barcoded 5' primer plus a J-beta primer mix. TCRdb independently ran MiXCR on the 5' RACE reads; one entry per CDR3 protein. The sample holds 1.5 million or so distinct CDR3 sequences, roughly two fifths seen once. Sequencing was carried out using blood. These receptors originate from a woman between 18 and 29 years old in good health.

The chain joins TRBV18 to TRBJ2-7; TRBD2 agrees at 13 bases. V was pared by 3 bases and J by 7 bases, with 12 bases of the junction left unmatched. Germline CDR1 is KGHSH and CDR2 is LQKENI. The CDR3 is 17 residues long. CDR3 nucleotide sequence: TGTGCCAGCTCACCGGGGACTAGCGGGAACCCATACAATGAGCAGTACTTC. Its protein is CASSPGTSGNPYNEQYF.

The J gene is TRBJ2-4, the V gene TRBV4-3; 11 positions agree with TRBD1. The DNA end is more similar to TRBJ2-7, so the J call may be wrong. The germline V gene has CDR1 LGHNA and CDR2 YSLEER. The CDR3 runs to 14 residues. The CDR3 DNA reads TGCGCCAGCAGTCACGGACAGGGGGCAAACGAGCAGTACTTC. It codes for CASSHGQGANEQYF.

The chain recombines TRBV20-1 with TRBJ2-1, with no clear D. This CDR3 has 12 residues. The germline CDR1 and CDR2 sequences are DFQATT and SNEGSKA (reference sequence). Trimming pared 0 bases from V and 4 bases from J, leaving 4 bases between. CDR3 region: CSARDTYNEQFF. As DNA, the CDR3 is TGCAGTGCTAGAGACACGTACAATGAGCAGTTCTTC.

The CDR3 coding sequence is TGTGCCAGCTCACCGGACAGGGTGTACTATGGCTACACCTTC. Translated: CASSPDRVYYGYTF. The chain couples TRBV18 to TRBJ1-2; 8 nucleotides agree with TRBD1. V lost 3 bases and J lost 3; bases outside the gene matches: 3. The CDR3 runs 14 residues. CDR1 is KGHSH, CDR2 LQKENI, per germline.

With regard to this clonotype: At one boundary the junction diverges from the germline segment, which might be a read error. The chain uses TRBV10-3 and TRBJ2-1; TRBD1 agrees at 7 bases. Germline values: CDR1 ENHRY, CDR2 SYGVKD. The CDR3 is made up of 15 amino acids. Here the CDR3 reads CAISESGQATNGQFF. The CDR3 bases are TGTGCCATCAGTGAGTCAGGACAGGCCACTAATGGGCAGTTCTTC.

V is TRBV20-1 and J is TRBJ2-5, with D possibly TRBD1 on 5 matching bases. The CDR3 loop spans 14 amino acids. Trimming shortened V by 2 bases and J by 0 bases, and 10 bases separated the two germline ends. The germline gives CDR1 DFQATT, CDR2 SNEGSKA (reference sequence). The CDR3 protein is CSARLTDDQETQYF. CDR3 DNA sequence: TGCAGTGCTAGACTGACAGATGACCAAGAGACCCAGTACTTC.

The chain uses TRBV6-1 and TRBJ2-3, with D perhaps TRBD1 (6 bases). Looked up from germline, CDR1 is MNHNS and CDR2 is SASEGT. This CDR3 has 13 amino acids. With 10 bases removed from V and 4 bases from J, the gap between germline ends came to 15 bases. Here the CDR3 DNA reads TGTGCCACAGGGGCGGCGGGTTCAGATACGCAGTATTTT. It specifies CATGAAGSDTQYF.

Concerning this clonotype itself: A much larger clone sits a single nucleotide away, making a read error possible. This chain links TRBV7-2 with TRBJ1-2; 10 nucleotides match TRBD1. CDR3 length: 14 amino acids. Unmatched junction bases numbered 4, after V lost 5 bases and J lost 4 bases. From germline, CDR1 is SGHTA and CDR2 FQGNSA. The chain's CDR3 is CASSVDRGPYGYTF. The CDR3 nucleotides are TGTGCCAGCAGCGTAGACAGGGGGCCCTATGGCTACACCTTC. Based on the CDR3 plus reference TRBV7-2 and TRBJ1-2, the full variable domain is GAGVSQSPSNKVTEKGKDVELRCDPISGHTALYWYRQSLGQGLEFLIYFQGNSAPDKSGLPSDRFSAERTGGSVSTLTIQRTQQEDSAVYLCASSVDRGPYGYTFGSGTRLTVV.

This clonotype has just a few counts. V usage is TRBV20-1 and J usage is TRBJ2-3; the D gene is possibly TRBD1 (5 bases). This CDR3 has 12 amino acids. Germline V gene data show CDR1 as DFQATT and CDR2 as SNEGSKA (reference sequence). Trimming stripped 5 bases from V and 3 bases from J, with 9 bases between. Here the CDR3 reads CSAQGQTDTQYF. As DNA, the CDR3 is TGCAGTGCTCAGGGTCAAACAGATACGCAGTATTTT.